Given below is one T cell receptor (beta chain) in context. TCRdb's copy holds only in-frame clones and misses some; the assay was immunoSEQ multiplex PCR. The table lists fewer than 300,000 clones, around nine tenths of them singletons. This record comes from a study of cytomegalovirus exposure and HLA in healthy donors. With V trimmed by 1 base and J by 4 bases, 13 bases remained unmatched. This CDR3 is 17 amino acids long. Germline CDR1 reads LGHNA; CDR2 reads YSLEER. The receptor's source is a woman between 18 and 29 years old in good health and CMV-seronegative. Specimen: PBMCs. V is TRBV4-3 and J is TRBJ2-7, with 7 bases fitting TRBD2. CDR3 sequence reads: CASSQVHEGGRAYEQYF. The CDR3 DNA sequence: TGCGCCAGCAGCCAAGTACATGAGGGTGGGAGGGCGTACGAGCAGTACTTC.